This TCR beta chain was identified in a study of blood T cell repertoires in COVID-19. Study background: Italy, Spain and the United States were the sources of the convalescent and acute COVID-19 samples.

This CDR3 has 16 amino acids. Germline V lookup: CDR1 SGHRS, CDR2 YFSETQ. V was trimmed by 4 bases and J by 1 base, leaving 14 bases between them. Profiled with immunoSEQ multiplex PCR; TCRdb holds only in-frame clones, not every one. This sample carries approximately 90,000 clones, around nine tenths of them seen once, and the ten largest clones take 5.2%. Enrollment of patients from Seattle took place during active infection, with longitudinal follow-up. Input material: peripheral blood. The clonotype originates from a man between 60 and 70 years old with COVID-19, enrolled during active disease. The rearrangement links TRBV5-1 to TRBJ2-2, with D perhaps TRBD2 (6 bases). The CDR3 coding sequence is TGCGCCAGCAGCCCCCGCGGGGCTGGGAACACCGGGGAGCTGTTTTTT. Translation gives CASSPRGAGNTGELFF.